Presented here are 5 T cell receptor beta chains from one specimen sequenced in a study of cytomegalovirus exposure and HLA in healthy donors. PCR involved 60 Vbeta and 13 Jbeta primers. Sequencing was performed with immunoSEQ multiplex PCR; in TCRdb, only in-frame clones are kept and a portion is missing. The sample lists 100,000 to 150,000 clones; around 80% were seen once. Sequencing input: PBMCs. Receptors were obtained from a female donor in good health and CMV-seronegative.

The V and J genes are TRBV2 and TRBJ2-7, with 8 bases lining up with TRBD1. The CDR3 spans 13 residues. J was trimmed by 5 bases and V by 3 bases; bases with no gene match: 3. Germline-derived CDR1 and CDR2 are SNHLY and FYNNEI. CDR3 sequence: CASSEDRDHEQYF. The CDR3 region has the DNA TGTGCCAGCAGTGAGGACAGGGACCACGAGCAGTACTTC.

The genes are TRBV6-5 and TRBJ1-5, with 8 bases that match TRBD1. Germline CDR1 MNHEY, CDR2 SVGAGI. The junction had 4 bases not matched to a gene; V was cut back by 5 bases and J by 7 bases. The CDR3 is 13 amino acids. The CDR3 bases are TGTGCCAGCAGTCAGGACAGGGAACAGCCCCAGCATTTT. Protein: CASSQDREQPQHF.

The J gene is TRBJ2-7, the V gene TRBV7-2; 7 bases fit TRBD1. CDR3 length: 16 residues. Losses at the gene ends were 5 bases for V and 0 bases for J; bases not matched to a gene: 10. Per the germline V gene, CDR1 is SGHTA and CDR2 is FQGNSA. CDR3 amino acids: CASSHRSTGSSYEQYF. CDR3 DNA: TGTGCCAGCAGCCACCGGTCGACAGGGAGCTCCTACGAGCAGTACTTC.

Remarks on this clone: This same CDR3 is encoded by further DNA sequences in the sample. The V and J genes are TRBV7-3 and TRBJ2-1; TRBD2 aligns across 8 bases. The germline CDR1 and CDR2 sequences are SGHTA and FQGTGA. The CDR3 runs to 14 residues. V lost 5 bases, J lost 1 base, and 1 base stayed unmatched. The CDR3 loop is CASSPSGSYNEQFF. Written as DNA, the CDR3 is TGTGCCAGCAGCCCTAGCGGGTCCTACAATGAGCAGTTCTTC.

This clone was seen once. The chain employs TRBV27 and TRBJ1-1; D is uncertain. The CDR3 runs to 15 residues. Trimming left V 2 bases short and J 1 base short, with 11 bases between. CDR1 is MNHEY, CDR2 SMNVEV, per germline (reference sequence). CDR3: CASSLEGRGNTEAFF. Here the CDR3 DNA reads TGTGCCAGCAGTTTAGAAGGGAGAGGGAACACTGAAGCTTTCTTT.